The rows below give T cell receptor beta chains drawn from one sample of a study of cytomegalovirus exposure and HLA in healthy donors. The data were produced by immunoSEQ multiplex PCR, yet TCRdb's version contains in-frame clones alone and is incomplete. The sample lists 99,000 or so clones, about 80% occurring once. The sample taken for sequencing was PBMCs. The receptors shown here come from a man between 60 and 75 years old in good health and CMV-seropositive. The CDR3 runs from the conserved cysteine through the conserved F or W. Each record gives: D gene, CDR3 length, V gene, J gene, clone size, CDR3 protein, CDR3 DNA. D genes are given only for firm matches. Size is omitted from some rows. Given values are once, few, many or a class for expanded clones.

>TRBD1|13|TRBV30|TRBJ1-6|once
CAWSPHRGSPLHF
TGTGCCTGGAGTCCACACAGGGGATCACCCCTCCACTTT
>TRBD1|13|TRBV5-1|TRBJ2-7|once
CASSLGTDIEQYF
TGCGCCAGCAGCCTTGGGACAGACATCGAGCAGTACTTC
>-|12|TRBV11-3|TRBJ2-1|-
CASSLDGHEQFF
TGTGCCAGCAGCTTAGATGGGCATGAGCAGTTCTTC
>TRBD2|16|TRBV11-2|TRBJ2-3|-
CASSLGSGGQADTQYF
TGTGCCAGCAGCTTAGGCAGCGGGGGGCAGGCAGATACGCAGTATTTT
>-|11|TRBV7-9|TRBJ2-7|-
CASTAGYEQYF
TGTGCCAGCACCGCGGGATACGAGCAGTACTTC
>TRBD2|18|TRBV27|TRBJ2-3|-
CASPEGLATPQRTDTQYF
TGTGCCAGCCCCGAGGGACTAGCGACCCCGCAGAGGACAGATACGCAGTATTTT
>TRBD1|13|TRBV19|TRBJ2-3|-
CASRQGGTDTQYF
TGTGCCAGTAGACAGGGGGGCACAGATACGCAGTATTTT
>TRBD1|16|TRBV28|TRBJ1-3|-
CASTQGSGTVGNTIYF
TGTGCCAGCACCCAGGGTTCTGGGACAGTCGGAAACACCATATATTTT
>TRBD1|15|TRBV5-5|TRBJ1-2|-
CASTVEPGQGTGYTF
TGTGCCAGCACCGTTGAGCCGGGACAGGGAACTGGCTACACCTTC
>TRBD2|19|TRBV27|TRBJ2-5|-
CASRPNRDASGGIGETQYF
TGTGCCAGTCGGCCTAACAGGGATGCTAGCGGGGGGATCGGAGAGACCCAGTACTTC
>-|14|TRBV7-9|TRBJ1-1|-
CASSLVRMNTEAFF
TGTGCCAGCAGCTTGGTCAGAATGAACACTGAAGCTTTCTTT
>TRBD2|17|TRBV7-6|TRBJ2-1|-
CASSPRGTSGGGNEQFF
TGTGCCAGCAGCCCGCGCGGGACTAGCGGGGGGGGAAATGAGCAGTTCTTC
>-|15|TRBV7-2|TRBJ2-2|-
CASSSLPGSTGELFF
TGTGCCAGCAGCTCCTTACCGGGATCGACCGGGGAGCTGTTTTTT
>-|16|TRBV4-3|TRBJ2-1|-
CASSQDTGSSYNEQFF
TGCGCCAGCAGCCAAGATACGGGGAGCTCCTACAATGAGCAGTTCTTC
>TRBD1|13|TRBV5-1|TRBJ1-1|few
CASSVDRDTEAFF
TGCGCCAGCAGCGTCGACAGGGACACTGAAGCTTTCTTT
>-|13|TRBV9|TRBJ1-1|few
CASSPTGNTEAFF
TGTGCCAGCAGCCCTACCGGGAACACTGAAGCTTTCTTT
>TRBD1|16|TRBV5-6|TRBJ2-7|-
CASSSGLGQGSYEQYF
TGTGCCAGCAGCAGCGGATTAGGACAGGGCTCCTACGAGCAGTACTTC
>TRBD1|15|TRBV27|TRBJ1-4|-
CASSLLGTGYEKLFF
TGTGCCAGCAGTCTGCTTGGGACAGGGTATGAAAAACTGTTTTTT
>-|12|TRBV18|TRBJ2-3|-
CASSPNGDTQYF
TGTGCCAGCTCACCGAACGGGGATACGCAGTATTTT
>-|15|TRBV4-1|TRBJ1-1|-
CASSQGGVLGTEAFF
TGCGCCAGCAGCCAAGGCGGGGTTCTTGGCACTGAAGCTTTCTTT
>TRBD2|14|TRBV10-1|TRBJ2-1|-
CASSASGGSNEQFF
TGCGCCAGCAGTGCCAGCGGGGGAAGCAATGAGCAGTTCTTC
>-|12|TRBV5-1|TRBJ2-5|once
CASSPETETQYF
TGCGCCAGCAGCCCAGAAACAGAGACCCAGTACTTC
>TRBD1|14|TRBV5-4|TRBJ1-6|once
CASSPGQVNSPLHF
TGCGCCAGCAGCCCGGGACAGGTCAATTCACCCCTCCACTTT
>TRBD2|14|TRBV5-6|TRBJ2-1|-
CASSLGQRGGEQFF
TGTGCCAGCAGCTTGGGACAGCGGGGGGGTGAGCAGTTCTTC
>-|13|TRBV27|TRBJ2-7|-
CASSFDRTYEQYF
TGTGCCAGCAGTTTCGACAGGACCTACGAGCAGTACTTC
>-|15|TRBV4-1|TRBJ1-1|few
CASSQVGHANTEAFF
TGCGCCAGCAGCCAAGTAGGACACGCGAACACTGAAGCTTTCTTT
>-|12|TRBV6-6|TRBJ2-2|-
CASSSSGIELFF
TGTGCCAGCAGTTCCTCCGGGATAGAGCTGTTTTTT
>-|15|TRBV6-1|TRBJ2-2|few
CASSEANGYTGELFF
TGTGCCAGCAGTGAAGCTAACGGGTACACCGGGGAGCTGTTTTTT
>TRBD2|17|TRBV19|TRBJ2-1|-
CASSDGGLAGTLNEQFF
TGTGCCAGTAGTGATGGGGGACTAGCGGGGACATTGAATGAGCAGTTCTTC
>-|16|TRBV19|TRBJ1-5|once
CASQKERRLSNQPQHF
TGTGCCAGTCAAAAGGAGAGGAGGCTAAGCAATCAGCCCCAGCATTTT
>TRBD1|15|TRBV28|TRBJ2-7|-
CASSSRQGRSYEQYF
TGTGCCAGCAGTTCTCGACAGGGGCGGTCCTACGAGCAGTACTTC
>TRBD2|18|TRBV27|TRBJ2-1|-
CASSLSSLAGGGYNEQFF
TGTGCCAGCAGTTTATCCTCCCTAGCGGGGGGTGGGTACAATGAGCAGTTCTTC
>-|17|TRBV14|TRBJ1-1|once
CASSPAGGRIGGTEAFF
TGTGCCAGCAGCCCGGCGGGGGGGCGCATAGGCGGTACTGAAGCTTTCTTT
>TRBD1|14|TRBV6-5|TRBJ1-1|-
CASRSGQGSTEAFF
TGTGCCAGCAGATCCGGACAGGGGAGCACTGAAGCTTTCTTT
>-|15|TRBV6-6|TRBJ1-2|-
CASSYSSGAGYGYTF
TGTGCCAGCAGTTACTCGAGTGGGGCGGGATATGGCTACACCTTC
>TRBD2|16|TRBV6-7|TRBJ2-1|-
CASSYSGRGGNNEQFF
TGTGCCAGCAGTTACTCGGGGCGGGGGGGAAACAATGAGCAGTTCTTC
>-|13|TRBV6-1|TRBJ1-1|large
CASSELMRTEAFF
TGTGCCAGCAGTGAATTGATGAGGACTGAAGCTTTCTTT
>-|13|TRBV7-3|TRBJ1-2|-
CASSLERGDGYTF
TGTGCCAGCAGCTTAGAACGGGGGGATGGCTACACCTTC
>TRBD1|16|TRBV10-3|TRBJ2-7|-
CAISESGTGANYEQYF
TGTGCCATCAGTGAGTCAGGGACAGGGGCGAATTACGAGCAGTACTTC